This T cell receptor (beta chain) is from a study of blood T cell repertoires in COVID-19. About the study: PBMCs, B-cell-depleted T cells, or T cells were the source of the cDNA or gDNA that made up the material.

Clones were read by immunoSEQ multiplex PCR, and TCRdb kept only the in-frame ones, dropping some. The table has 90,000 or so clones, 70% to 80% seen once; the top ten hold nearly 25%. Sequenced sample: peripheral blood. The TCR comes from a human donor in a cohort sampled during active COVID-19.

The CDR3 nucleotides are TGTGCCAGCAGCTTAGGGGGGGGTGAAAGGACTGAAGCTTTCTTT. Amino acid sequence: CASSLGGGERTEAFF. V gene TRBV7-8 combines with J gene TRBJ1-1; maybe TRBD1 (5 bases). Germline V gene data show CDR1 as SGHVS and CDR2 as FQNEAQ. Trimming took 1 base from V and 5 from J, leaving 14 bases between them. The CDR3 loop spans 15 amino acids.